Here is one T cell receptor beta chain with its context. No antigen is known for it. This specimen comes from a study of T cell responses to AZD1222 COVID-19 vaccine. Study in general: Second-dose intervals of approximately 4 or approximately 12 weeks were pooled.

Broader study findings: Dominant CD4 TCR responses targeted spike regions 160-218 and 743-854. Donors were largely white British and mainly female; clonal diversity was possibly underestimated.

Measured with immunoSEQ multiplex PCR; TCRdb has only the in-frame clones, and not every one. This table holds around 190,000 clones, 80% to 95% found once. Trimming took off 0 bases at V and 4 bases at J, with 18 bases between the two ends. The CDR3 is 17 residues long. Germline V gives CDR1 MGHRA, CDR2 YSYEKL. V is TRBV4-1 and J is TRBJ1-2; D ambiguous. The source of this sequence is an adult in good health. This specimen consisted of peripheral blood, obtained on day 0 of AZD1222 vaccination. DNA for the CDR3: TGCGCCAGCAGCCAAGAACCCAGGACCGGGCCCGTCTATGGCTACACCTTC. This encodes CASSQEPRTGPVYGYTF.